This T cell receptor (beta chain) was captured by sequencing in a study of shared clonotypes between healthy human individuals. Study-wide points: Memory subsets had estimated richness that was generally smaller than that of naive subsets. The small donor group covered limited genetic and exposure diversity.

The repertoire was sequenced with immunoSEQ multiplex PCR; TCRdb's copy has only in-frame clones and lacks some. The sample shows under 2.5 million clones, just under 95% of them seen only once. Regarding this clone: Its antigen remains unidentified.

CDR1 is SGHTA and CDR2 is FQGTGA in the germline V gene. With V trimmed by 2 bases and J by 1 base, 4 bases remained unmatched. The CDR3 has 18 amino acids. This chain joins TRBV7-3 and TRBJ2-1; 14 bases line up with TRBD2. The clonotype was recovered from a man between 18 and 35 years old in good health. Some clones in this sample may be carry-over from other donors' samples. Sample: naive CD4+ T cells from PBMCs. Subset described: CD45RA+ positively selected. The CDR3 coding sequence is TGTGCCAGCAGCTTATGGGGGACTAGCGGGAGTTCCTACAATGAGCAGTTCTTC. It yields the protein CASSLWGTSGSSYNEQFF.